The source of this T cell receptor (beta chain) is a study of metastatic and nonmetastatic thyroid tumors. For the study at large: Comparative analysis of repertoires was undertaken across blood and tumor or nodule tissue obtained from malignant and benign thyroid patients. General study findings and limits: The reported finding was significantly higher TCR beta diversity in malignant thyroid tumors relative to benign nodules, in blood and tumor.

Not a single patient had been given any form of treatment at any point before undergoing thyroid surgery. This clone was seen repeatedly, ten times or more. Its antigen remains unidentified. Germline and junction disagree at one end, which may indicate a read error. Other DNA sequences in this specimen translate into the identical CDR3. Authors' analysis steps: The study took CDR3 differences across clinicopathological groups and made a distant-metastasis classifier for papillary thyroid cancer from them. With MiXCR, TCRdb reprocessed the PCR reads. The V and J calls were determined by TCRdb, not by the authors. The table records about 22,000 clones, 35% to 45% of them present only once. The V gene's germline CDR1 is SQVTM and CDR2 ANQGSEA. The CDR3 runs 14 residues.

Material for sequencing was blood. V and J are TRBV29-1 and TRBJ2-7; perhaps TRBD2 as D (6 bases). The clonotype comes from a male donor with papillary thyroid cancer or a benign thyroid nodule (not recorded which). Some clones in this sample may be carry-over from other donors' samples. CDR3 protein: CSVLSGTSSYEQYF. The CDR3 region has the DNA TGCAGCGTTTTGAGCGGAACTAGCTCCTACGAGCAGTACTTT.